This passage covers 14 T cell receptor beta chains from one sample sequenced in a study of CD8 T cells in Susac syndrome. An input of about 0.45 to 1 ug of RNA was subjected to reverse transcription using random hexamers. TCRdb re-analysed the immunoSEQ multiplex PCR reads in MiXCR, keeping a single row per CDR3 protein. The repertoire includes 100,000 to 150,000 distinct CDR3 sequences, around 94% of them detected once, and 0.2% to 0.25% sits in the top ten. Material for sequencing was CD8+ T cells from PBMCs. The origin of the receptors is a human donor with Susac syndrome.

The gene calls are TRBV28 and TRBJ2-7, with TRBD1 matching 9 bases. V lost 10 bases, J lost 5 bases, and 3 bases stayed unmatched. The CDR3 extends over 11 amino acids. Germline values: CDR1 MDHEN, CDR2 SYDVKM. The CDR3 DNA sequence: TGTGCCATAACAGGGGGCGACGAGCAGTACTTC. Protein product: CAITGGDEQYF.

The chain is built from TRBV20-1 and TRBJ2-1; TRBD1 matches 7 bases. In germline, CDR1 is DFQATT, CDR2 SNEGSKA (reference sequence). Trimming at V came to 5 bases and at J to 3 bases, leaving 10 bases not matched to a gene. The CDR3 runs to 15 residues. The CDR3 loop is CSASTGTALYNEQFF. The CDR3 nucleotides are TGCAGTGCTTCTACCGGGACAGCCCTCTACAATGAGCAGTTCTTC.

The chain has TRBV15 and TRBJ2-7, with D possibly matching TRBD2 (5 bases). CDR3 length equals 15 residues. V lost 0 bases, J lost 4 bases, and 13 bases lay in between. The germline gives CDR1 LNHNV, CDR2 YYDKDF (reference sequence). As DNA, the CDR3 is TGTGCCACCAGCAGAGAGCCGGGGATTGGGTACGAGCAGTACTTC. The encoded protein is CATSREPGIGYEQYF.

The chain has TRBV2 and TRBJ2-2, with a weak D call TRBD2 (5 bases). Germline CDR1 SNHLY, CDR2 FYNNEI. This CDR3 is 17 amino acids long. Trimming took off 7 bases at V and 5 bases at J, with 23 bases between the two ends. The CDR3 loop is CASTPPTSSAKTGELFF. The CDR3 DNA is TGTGCCAGCACCCCCCCAACTAGTTCTGCTAAGACCGGGGAGCTGTTTTTT. Variable domain in full (rest from reference TRBV2 and TRBJ2-2): EPEVTQTPSHQVTQMGQEVILRCVPISNHLYFYWYRQILGQKVEFLVSFYNNEISEKSEIFDDQFSVERPDGSNFTLKIRSTKLEDSAMYFCASTPPTSSAKTGELFFGEGSRLTVL.

The J gene is TRBJ1-2, the V gene TRBV25-1, with 7 bases lining up with TRBD1. In germline, CDR1 is MGHDK, CDR2 SYGVNS. The CDR3 spans 11 residues. Losses at the gene ends were 8 bases for V and 5 bases for J; bases not matched to a gene: 2. CDR3 bases: TGTGCCAGCGGGGACAGTTATGGCTACACCTTC. It is translated as CASGDSYGYTF.

The chain is built from TRBV20-1 and TRBJ2-2, with 9 bases fitting TRBD1. The junction had 6 bases not matched to a gene; V was cut back by 1 base and J by 3 bases. The CDR3 runs to 16 residues. Germline V gene data show CDR1 as DFQATT and CDR2 as SNEGSKA (reference sequence). The CDR3 bases are TGCAGTGCTAGAGTCAGCGACAGGGGGGACACCGGGGAGCTGTTTTTT. Residues: CSARVSDRGDTGELFF.

In DNA, the CDR3 is TGCGCCAGCAGCCAAGATGTCCGGAACATTCAGTACTTC. Its protein is CASSQDVRNIQYF. The gene calls are TRBV4-1 and TRBJ2-4; D gene ambiguous. CDR1 and CDR2 from the germline V gene are MGHRA and YSYEKL. The CDR3 has 13 residues. V was trimmed by 0 bases and J by 7 bases, leaving 7 bases between them.

This clonotype was picked up one time. The genes are TRBV30 and TRBJ2-1; D call uncertain. The CDR3 is 14 amino acids. Trimming took off 4 bases at V and 4 bases at J, with 14 bases between the two ends. Germline V gene lookup returns CDR1 GTSNPN and CDR2 SVGIG (reference sequence). CDR3 residues: CAWNRLRAYNEQFF. DNA for the CDR3: TGTGCCTGGAACCGGCTAAGGGCGTACAATGAGCAGTTCTTC.

The gene calls are TRBV5-1 and TRBJ2-7; D unclear. Deletions cut 0 bases from V and 3 bases from J, with 7 bases between. This CDR3 has 13 amino acids. Germline V lookup: CDR1 SGHRS, CDR2 YFSETQ. The CDR3: CASSLGSNYEQYF. CDR3 coding DNA: TGCGCCAGCAGCTTGGGCAGTAACTACGAGCAGTACTTC.

The gene calls are TRBV4-1 and TRBJ1-1; D is unclear. This CDR3 spans 14 amino acids. Germline V gene data show CDR1 as MGHRA and CDR2 as YSYEKL. Trimming pared 1 base from V and 8 bases from J, leaving 14 bases between. CDR3 bases: TGCGCCAGCAGCCAAGTTGTTGGGGTCCTCGAAGCTTTCTTT. Its protein product is CASSQVVGVLEAFF.

The CDR3, as DNA: TGCAGTGCTAGGGACGGGGGGATTACGGACGGCTACACCTTC. It encodes CSARDGGITDGYTF. The chain combines TRBV20-1 with TRBJ1-2; D perhaps matches TRBD1 (5 bases). The germline V gene encodes CDR1 DFQATT and CDR2 SNEGSKA (reference sequence). The CDR3 contains 14 residues. The V end lost 3 bases, the J end lost 8 bases, and 19 bases lay between the germline ends.

The chain recombines TRBV9 with TRBJ1-1; tentatively, D is TRBD1 (5 bases). Germline CDR1 and CDR2: SGDLS and YYNGEE. This CDR3 contains 16 residues. V lost 3 bases and J 1 base, leaving 16 bases between the germline ends. CDR3 coding DNA: TGTGCCAGCAGCGCCCGCGCTGACAGAGGGAACACTGAAGCTTTCTTT. It codes for CASSARADRGNTEAFF.

This rearrangement joins TRBV30 to TRBJ2-1; no clear D gene. This CDR3 has 13 residues. Trimming removed 1 base at V and 1 base at J, with 5 bases between. CDR1 is GTSNPN, CDR2 SVGIG, per germline (reference sequence). CDR3 amino acids: CAWSGQSYNEQFF. CDR3 nucleotides: TGTGCCTGGAGTGGCCAGTCCTACAATGAGCAGTTCTTC. The full variable domain, completed using reference TRBV30 and TRBJ2-1, is SQTIHQWPATLVQPVGSPLSLECTVEGTSNPNLYWYRQAAGRGLQLLFYSVGIGQISSEVPQNLSASRPQDRQFILSSKKLLLSDSGFYLCAWSGQSYNEQFFGPGTRLTVL.

The V call is TRBV4-3, the J call TRBJ2-7; TRBD2 might be the D (5 bases). Germline lookup yields CDR1 LGHNA and CDR2 YSLEER. Trimming removed 0 bases at V and 6 bases at J, with 9 bases between. This CDR3 contains 13 residues. In DNA, the CDR3 is TGCGCCAGCAGCCAAGATGGAGGAGGCGAGCAGTACTTC. Translation gives CASSQDGGGEQYF.